These T cell receptor beta chains were read from a single sample in a study of blood T cell repertoires in COVID-19. Method: immunoSEQ multiplex PCR; TCRdb's copy keeps in-frame clones and lacks some. Of roughly 100,000 clones listed, 75% to 90% are singletons. The sample taken for sequencing was peripheral blood. Source of these receptors: a woman over 75 with acute or convalescent COVID-19. Both conserved end residues are part of each CDR3. Each record gives: D gene, clone size, V gene, J gene, CDR3 protein, CDR3 DNA. D genes are given only for firm matches. Clone size, where shown, is once, few, many, or a class for clones that have expanded.

>-|-|TRBV14|TRBJ1-1
CASSPASRWAEAFF
TGTGCCAGCAGCCCCGCGTCGAGGTGGGCTGAAGCTTTCTTT
>-|-|TRBV15|TRBJ2-3
CATSRVTRGDTQYF
TGTGCCACCAGCAGAGTGACCCGGGGAGATACGCAGTATTTT
>TRBD1|-|TRBV18|TRBJ1-2
CASSPGQVLGYTF
TGTGCCAGCTCACCCGGACAGGTCCTTGGCTACACCTTC
>-|-|TRBV7-9|TRBJ1-6
CASSRGLDNSPLHF
TGTGCCAGCAGCCGGGGACTCGATAATTCACCCCTCCACTTT
>TRBD2|-|TRBV28|TRBJ2-7
CASSLTSGVGEQYF
TGTGCCAGCAGTTTAACTAGCGGGGTGGGTGAGCAGTACTTC
>TRBD1|-|TRBV5-4|TRBJ1-1
CASSKALGQRNTEAFF
TGTGCCAGCAGCAAAGCCTTGGGACAGCGGAACACTGAAGCTTTCTTT
>-|-|TRBV6-5|TRBJ1-1
CASRGGIGVTEAFF
TGTGCCAGCAGGGGGGGTATAGGAGTCACTGAAGCTTTCTTT
>TRBD2|-|TRBV6-5|TRBJ2-2
CAHRERGGYTGELFF
TGTGCCCACCGGGAGAGGGGAGGGTACACCGGGGAGCTGTTTTTT
>-|-|TRBV19|TRBJ1-2
CATKKAGTTYGYTF
TGTGCCACCAAAAAGGCAGGCACGACCTATGGCTACACCTTC
>-|-|TRBV30|TRBJ2-7
CAWSSGESEQYF
TGTGCCTGGAGTTCAGGGGAATCCGAGCAGTACTTC
>-|-|TRBV28|TRBJ2-7
CASSLPGTSSYEQYF
TGTGCCAGCAGTTTGCCCGGGACAAGCTCCTACGAGCAGTACTTC
>TRBD1|-|TRBV4-1|TRBJ1-4
CASSQVQGANEKLFF
TGCGCCAGCAGCCAAGTCCAGGGGGCAAATGAAAAACTGTTTTTT
>-|-|TRBV20-1|TRBJ2-3
CSASIGVDTQYF
TGCAGTGCTAGTATCGGGGTAGATACGCAGTATTTT
>-|-|TRBV5-8|TRBJ1-3
CASSQGLISGNTIYF
TGTGCCAGCAGCCAAGGACTGATCTCTGGAAACACCATATATTTT
>TRBD1|-|TRBV7-8|TRBJ1-4
CASSLARQGIGKLFF
TGTGCCAGCAGCTTAGCTAGACAGGGCATCGGAAAACTGTTTTTT
>-|-|TRBV4-1|TRBJ1-1
CASSHYPDSYTEAFF
TGCGCCAGCAGCCATTACCCAGACTCGTACACTGAAGCTTTCTTT
>-|few|TRBV4-1|TRBJ1-2
CASSQGHVDVSIF
TGCGCCAGCAGCCAAGGACACGTTGACGTTTCCATCTTC
>TRBD1|-|TRBV4-1|TRBJ1-3
CASSQVRTGGPLSGNTIYF
TGCGCCAGCAGCCAAGTCCGGACAGGGGGCCCCCTCTCTGGAAACACCATATATTTT
>-|-|TRBV27|TRBJ1-2
CASSSASAGRTYGYTF
TGTGCCAGCAGTTCGGCCTCGGCGGGCAGGACCTATGGCTACACCTTC
>TRBD1|-|TRBV3-1/TRBV3-2|TRBJ2-7
CASSQAGTGISTEQYF
TGTGCCAGCAGCCAAGCGGGGACAGGGATAAGTACCGAGCAGTACTTC
>-|-|TRBV24-1|TRBJ1-1
CATSLGGTEAFF
TGTGCCACCAGTTTGGGGGGGACTGAAGCTTTCTTT
>TRBD2|-|TRBV10-2|TRBJ2-7
CASSEAGVPQYF
TGCGCCAGCAGTGAGGCGGGGGTACCGCAGTACTTC
>-|-|TRBV18|TRBJ2-3
CASSPGFSEATQYF
TGTGCCAGCTCACCAGGTTTTAGCGAGGCTACGCAGTATTTT
>-|-|TRBV24-1|TRBJ2-5
CATSSGVSETQYF
TGTGCCACCAGTTCAGGGGTCAGTGAGACCCAGTACTTC
>TRBD1|-|TRBV2|TRBJ2-2
CASSGLLGTAGPDTGELFF
TGTGCCAGCAGTGGATTACTCGGGACAGCAGGTCCCGACACCGGGGAGCTGTTTTTT